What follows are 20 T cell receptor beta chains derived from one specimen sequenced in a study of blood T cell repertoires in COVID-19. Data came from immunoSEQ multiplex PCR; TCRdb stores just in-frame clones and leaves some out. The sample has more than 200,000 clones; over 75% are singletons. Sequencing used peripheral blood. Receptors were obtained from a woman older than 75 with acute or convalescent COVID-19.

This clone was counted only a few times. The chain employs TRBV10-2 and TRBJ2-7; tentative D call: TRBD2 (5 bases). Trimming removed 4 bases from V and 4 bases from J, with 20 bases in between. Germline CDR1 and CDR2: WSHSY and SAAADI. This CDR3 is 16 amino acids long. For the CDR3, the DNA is TGCGCCAGCAGTGGAGGGAAGGCTACCTTGATTTACGAGCAGTACTTC. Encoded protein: CASSGGKATLIYEQYF.

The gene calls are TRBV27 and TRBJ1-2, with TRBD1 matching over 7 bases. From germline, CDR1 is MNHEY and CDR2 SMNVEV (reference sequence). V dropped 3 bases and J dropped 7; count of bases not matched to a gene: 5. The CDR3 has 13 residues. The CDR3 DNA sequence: TGTGCCAGCAGTTTCCCAGGGGGTGCTGGCTACACCTTC. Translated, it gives CASSFPGGAGYTF.

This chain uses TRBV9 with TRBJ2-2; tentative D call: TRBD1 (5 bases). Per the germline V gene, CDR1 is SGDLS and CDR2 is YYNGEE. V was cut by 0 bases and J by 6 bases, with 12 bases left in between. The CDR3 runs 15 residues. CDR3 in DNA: TGTGCCAGCAGCGTAGATCAGGGAAGATCCGGGGAGCTGTTTTTT. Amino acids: CASSVDQGRSGELFF.

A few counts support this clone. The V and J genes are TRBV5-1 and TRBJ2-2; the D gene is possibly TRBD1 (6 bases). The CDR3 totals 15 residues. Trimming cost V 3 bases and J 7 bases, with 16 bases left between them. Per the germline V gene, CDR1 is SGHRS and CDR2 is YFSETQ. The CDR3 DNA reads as TGCGCCAGCAGCTCTCAGACAGGCGTTGGCGGGGAGCTGTTTTTT. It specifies CASSSQTGVGGELFF.

The CDR3 nucleotides are TGTGCCAGCAGCCAAGAGGGACAGCCGTCCTATGGCTACACCTTC. As protein: CASSQEGQPSYGYTF. This rearrangement joins TRBV3-1 (or the pseudogene TRBV3-2) to TRBJ1-2; the match to TRBD1 covers 7 bases. The germline V gene encodes CDR1 LGHDT and CDR2 YNNKEL (reference sequence). The trim removed 0 bases at V and 4 bases at J, leaving 5 bases unmatched. The CDR3 covers 15 residues.

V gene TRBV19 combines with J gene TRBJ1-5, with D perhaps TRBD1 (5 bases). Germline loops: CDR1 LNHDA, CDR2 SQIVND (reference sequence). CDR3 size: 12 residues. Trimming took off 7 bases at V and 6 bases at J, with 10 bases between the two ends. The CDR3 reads CASTREGQPQHF. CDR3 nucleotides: TGTGCCAGTACCAGGGAGGGTCAGCCCCAGCATTTT.

The DNA for the CDR3 is TGTGCCAGCAGTTACGGCGGGACAGGGCATTCACCCCTCCACTTT. Protein: CASSYGGTGHSPLHF. The J gene is TRBJ1-6, the V gene TRBV6-5; 9 nucleotides align to TRBD1. Germline assignment: CDR1 MNHEY and CDR2 SVGAGI. The CDR3 loop spans 15 amino acids. J lost 8 bases, V lost 2 bases, and 4 bases had no gene match.

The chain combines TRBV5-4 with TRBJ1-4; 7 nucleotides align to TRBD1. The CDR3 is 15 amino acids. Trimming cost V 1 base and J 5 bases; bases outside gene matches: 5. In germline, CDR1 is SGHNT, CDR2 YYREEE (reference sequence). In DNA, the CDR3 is TGTGCCAGCAGCTTGTATGGGACAGAGAATGAAAAACTGTTTTTT. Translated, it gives CASSLYGTENEKLFF.

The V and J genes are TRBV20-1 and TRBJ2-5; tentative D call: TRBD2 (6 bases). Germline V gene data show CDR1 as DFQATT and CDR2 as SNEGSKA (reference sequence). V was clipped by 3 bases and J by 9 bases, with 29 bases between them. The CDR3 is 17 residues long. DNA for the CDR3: TGCAGTGCTAGTCCCACGGACTCCGGGACTGTTAGGTTGTCCCAGTACTTC. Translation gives CSASPTDSGTVRLSQYF.

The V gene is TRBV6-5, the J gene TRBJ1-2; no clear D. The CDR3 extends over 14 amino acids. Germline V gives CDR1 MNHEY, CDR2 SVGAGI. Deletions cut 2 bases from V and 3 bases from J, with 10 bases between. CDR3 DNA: TGTGCCAGCAGTTACAGGACGCGGGACTATGGCTACACCTTC. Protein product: CASSYRTRDYGYTF.

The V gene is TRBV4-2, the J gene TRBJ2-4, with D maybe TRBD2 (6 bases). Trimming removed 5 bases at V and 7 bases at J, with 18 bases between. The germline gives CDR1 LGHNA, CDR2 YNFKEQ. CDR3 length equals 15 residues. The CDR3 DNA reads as TGTGCCAGCAGCTCAACTCAATTAAGCGGGAACATTCAGTACTTC. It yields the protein CASSSTQLSGNIQYF.

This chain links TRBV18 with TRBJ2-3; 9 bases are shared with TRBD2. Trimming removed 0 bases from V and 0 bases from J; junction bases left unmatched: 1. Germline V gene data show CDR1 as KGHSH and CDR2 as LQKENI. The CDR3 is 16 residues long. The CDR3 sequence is CASSPPSGRSTDTQYF. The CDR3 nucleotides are TGTGCCAGCTCACCACCTAGCGGGAGAAGCACAGATACGCAGTATTTT.

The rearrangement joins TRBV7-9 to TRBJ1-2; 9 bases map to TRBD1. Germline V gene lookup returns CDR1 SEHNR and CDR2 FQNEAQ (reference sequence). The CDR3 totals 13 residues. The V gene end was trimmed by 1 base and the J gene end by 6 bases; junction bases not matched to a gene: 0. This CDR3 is CASSLGTGDGYTF. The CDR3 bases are TGTGCCAGCAGCTTAGGGACAGGGGATGGCTACACCTTC. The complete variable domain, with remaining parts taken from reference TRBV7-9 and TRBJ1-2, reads DTGVSQNPRHKITKRGQNVTFRCDPISEHNRLYWYRQTLGQGPEFLTYFQNEAQLEKSRLLSDRFSAERPKGSFSTLEIQRTEQGDSAMYLCASSLGTGDGYTFGSGTRLTVV.

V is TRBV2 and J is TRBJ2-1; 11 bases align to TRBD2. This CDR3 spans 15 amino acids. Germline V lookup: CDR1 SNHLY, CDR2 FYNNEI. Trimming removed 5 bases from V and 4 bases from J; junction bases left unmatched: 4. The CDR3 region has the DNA TGTGCCAGCAGTTTAGCGGGGGGGCAATACAATGAGCAGTTCTTC. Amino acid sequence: CASSLAGGQYNEQFF.

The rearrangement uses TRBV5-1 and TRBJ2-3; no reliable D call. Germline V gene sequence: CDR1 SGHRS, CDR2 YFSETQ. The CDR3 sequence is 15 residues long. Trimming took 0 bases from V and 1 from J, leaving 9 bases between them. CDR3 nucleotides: TGCGCCAGCAGCTTGGGGGCCTATGGCACAGATACGCAGTATTTT. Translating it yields CASSLGAYGTDTQYF.

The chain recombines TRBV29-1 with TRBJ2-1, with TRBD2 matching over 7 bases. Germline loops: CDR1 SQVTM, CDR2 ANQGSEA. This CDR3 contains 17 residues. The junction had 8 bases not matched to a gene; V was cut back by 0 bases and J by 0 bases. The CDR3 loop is CSVEDLGGTSSYNEQFF. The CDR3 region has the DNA TGCAGCGTTGAAGATCTGGGGGGGACGAGCTCCTACAATGAGCAGTTCTTC.

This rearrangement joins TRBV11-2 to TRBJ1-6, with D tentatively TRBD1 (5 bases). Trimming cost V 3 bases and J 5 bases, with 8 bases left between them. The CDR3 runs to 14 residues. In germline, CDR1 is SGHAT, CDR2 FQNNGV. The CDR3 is CASSLGRDNSPLHF. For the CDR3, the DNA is TGTGCCAGCAGCTTGGGCAGGGATAATTCACCCCTCCACTTT.

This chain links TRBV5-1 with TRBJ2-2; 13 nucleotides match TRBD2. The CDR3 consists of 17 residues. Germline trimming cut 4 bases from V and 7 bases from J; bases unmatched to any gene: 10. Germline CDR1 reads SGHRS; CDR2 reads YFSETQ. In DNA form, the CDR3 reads TGCGCCAGCAGCCTAAGTGGACTAGCGGGGGTGATCGGGGAGCTGTTTTTT. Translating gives CASSLSGLAGVIGELFF.

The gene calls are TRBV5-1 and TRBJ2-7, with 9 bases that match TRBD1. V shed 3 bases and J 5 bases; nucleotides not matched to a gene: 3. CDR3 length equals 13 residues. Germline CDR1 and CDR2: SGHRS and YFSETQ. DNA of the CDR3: TGCGCCAGCAGCTGGACAGGGGAAAACGAGCAGTACTTC. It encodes CASSWTGENEQYF. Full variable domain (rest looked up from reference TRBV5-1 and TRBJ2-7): KAGVTQTPRYLIKTRGQQVTLSCSPISGHRSVSWYQQTPGQGLQFLFEYFSETQRNKGNFPGRFSGRQFSNSRSEMNVSTLELGDSALYLCASSWTGENEQYFGPGTRLTVT.

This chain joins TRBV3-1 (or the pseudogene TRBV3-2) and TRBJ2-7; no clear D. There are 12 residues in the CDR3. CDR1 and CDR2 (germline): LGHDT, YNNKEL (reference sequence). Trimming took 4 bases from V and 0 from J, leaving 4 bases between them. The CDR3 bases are TGTGCCAGCAGCCGTCTCTCCTACGAGCAGTACTTC. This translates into CASSRLSYEQYF.